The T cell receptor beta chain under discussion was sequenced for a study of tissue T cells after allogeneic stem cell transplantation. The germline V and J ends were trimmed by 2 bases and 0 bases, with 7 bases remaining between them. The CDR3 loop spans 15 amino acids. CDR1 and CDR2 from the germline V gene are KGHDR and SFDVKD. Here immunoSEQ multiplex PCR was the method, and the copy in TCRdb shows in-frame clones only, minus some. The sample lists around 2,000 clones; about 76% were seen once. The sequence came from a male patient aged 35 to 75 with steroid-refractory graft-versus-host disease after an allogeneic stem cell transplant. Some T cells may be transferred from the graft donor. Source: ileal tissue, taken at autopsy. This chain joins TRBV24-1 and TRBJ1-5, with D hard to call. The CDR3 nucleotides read TGTGCCACCAGTGATTCGGAATATAGCAATCAGCCCCAGCATTTT. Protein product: CATSDSEYSNQPQHF.